This T cell receptor (beta chain) was recovered during a study of OX40 agonist ivuxolimab in advanced cancers. Background on the study: It was permissible to have had prior anti-PD-1, anti-PD-L1 or anti-CTLA-4 therapy, and about 40% had some.

The method was immunoSEQ multiplex PCR; TCRdb's version includes in-frame clones alone and lacks a portion of them. The sample yields 75,000 to 90,000 clones, about four fifths seen once. The germline gives CDR1 MNHEY, CDR2 SVGAGI. This CDR3 contains 14 residues. The junction had 2 bases not matched to a gene; V was cut back by 0 bases and J by 4 bases. As to this clone: Its antigen is as yet unknown.

The study's findings and limits: Circulating CD4+ and CD8+ T cells showed clonal expansion by week 6 at 0.1 to 3.0 mg/kg.

The chain joins TRBV6-5 to TRBJ1-2; 7 bases agree with TRBD1. The sequenced sample was CD4+ or CD8+ T cells sorted from blood, obtained in a trial of the OX40 agonist ivuxolimab. This sequence was found in an adult with an advanced solid tumor such as melanoma, head and neck, liver or kidney cancer. Here the CDR3 DNA reads TGTGCCAGCAGTTACTCGGAGGGGGCCTATGGCTACACCTTC. Its translation is CASSYSEGAYGYTF.